What follows is one TCR beta chain and its context. What it binds is unknown. This sample stems from a study of T cells in narcolepsy. Study-level background: Donors had narcolepsy type 1 or type 2, or were healthy controls.

Assay: immunoSEQ multiplex PCR; the TCRdb copy retains only in-frame clones and omits some. The sample contains 27,000 or so clones, 70% to 90% of which appear only once. Trimming took off 0 bases at V and 13 bases at J, with 19 bases between the two ends. The CDR3 loop spans 15 amino acids. The germline V gene encodes CDR1 GTSNPN and CDR2 SVGIG (reference sequence). The study, taken as a whole, reports: Reportedly, autoreactive clonotypes were serially detected in patients' blood but not controls'. HCRT-specific and TRIB2-specific autoreactive clonotypes appeared among same-patient CSF and blood CD4+ clonotypes.

This rearrangement joins TRBV30 to TRBJ1-6; D ambiguous. Sequencing was carried out using memory (CD45RA-) CD4+ T cells from blood. This TCR was sampled from a human donor in good health. This CDR3 reads CAWSVRMRESKPLHF. CDR3 nucleotide sequence: TGTGCCTGGAGTGTACGTATGAGGGAATCGAAGCCCCTCCACTTT.